The rows below give T cell receptor beta chains drawn from one sample of a study of blood T cell repertoires in COVID-19. Sequenced by immunoSEQ multiplex PCR; TCRdb stores in-frame clones only, minus some. The profile shows approximately 670,000 clones, more than 80% of them singletons. Sequencing was performed on peripheral blood. All receptors derive from a woman younger than 35 with acute or convalescent COVID-19. Both conserved end residues are part of each CDR3. The D gene is left open where the match is weak. Clone size is stated in some rows and not others, as once, few, many or a class when expanded.

14	.	TRBV6-6	TRBJ1-4	.	CASSWDNRGEKLFF	TGTGCCAGCAGTTGGGACAACCGGGGAGAAAAACTGTTTTTT
13	.	TRBV6-5	TRBJ1-1	TRBD1	CASSWGQGVEAFF	TGTGCCAGCAGTTGGGGACAGGGAGTCGAAGCTTTCTTT
17	.	TRBV19	TRBJ1-3	.	CASSTTPGQVSGNTIYF	TGTGCCAGTAGTACCACACCGGGACAAGTCTCTGGAAACACCATATATTTT
13	few	TRBV6-4	TRBJ1-6	TRBD1	CASKDREESPLHF	TGTGCCAGCAAGGACAGGGAGGAATCACCCCTCCACTTT
16	.	TRBV9	TRBJ2-7	TRBD2	CASSEGLARRSYEQYF	TGTGCCAGCAGCGAGGGACTAGCCCGGCGAAGCTACGAGCAGTACTTC
14	.	TRBV6-1	TRBJ1-2	.	CASSEGAGNYGYTF	TGTGCCAGCAGTGAAGGGGCAGGGAACTATGGCTACACCTTC
15	.	TRBV7-2	TRBJ2-7	.	CASSHSGEPSYEQYF	TGTGCCAGCAGCCACTCAGGGGAACCCTCCTACGAGCAGTACTTC
15	.	TRBV7-9	TRBJ2-5	TRBD2	CASSSSGGAGETQYF	TGTGCCAGCAGCTCTAGCGGGGGGGCGGGTGAGACCCAGTACTTC
16	.	TRBV5-1	TRBJ2-5	TRBD2	CASRLGPGLGQETQYF	TGCGCCAGCAGGCTGGGCCCGGGACTAGGACAAGAGACCCAGTACTTC
13	once	TRBV9	TRBJ1-2	TRBD1	CASSTKTGGSYTF	TGTGCCAGCAGCACCAAGACAGGGGGCAGCTACACCTTC
13	.	TRBV7-9	TRBJ1-2	.	CASSLGTSLGYTF	TGTGCCAGCAGCCTAGGGACTTCTCTCGGCTACACCTTC
18	.	TRBV5-6	TRBJ1-2	TRBD1	CASSLGSDRVYTGYGYTF	TGTGCCAGCAGCTTAGGTTCCGACAGGGTATATACCGGCTATGGCTACACCTTC
12	once	TRBV11-3	TRBJ2-2	.	CASSPNTGELFF	TGTGCCAGCAGCCCTAACACCGGGGAGCTGTTTTTT
14	.	TRBV6-6	TRBJ2-7	TRBD2	CASSFGLASYEQYF	TGTGCCAGCAGTTTCGGACTAGCCTCCTACGAGCAGTACTTC
14	.	TRBV19	TRBJ1-2	.	CASTQSERVYGYTF	TGTGCCAGTACCCAATCTGAGAGGGTCTATGGCTACACCTTC
12	.	TRBV6-5	TRBJ1-5	.	CASRPMGGPQHF	TGTGCCAGCAGGCCGATGGGAGGTCCCCAGCATTTT
17	.	TRBV5-5	TRBJ1-5	TRBD1	CASSPKLDRYSNQPQHF	TGTGCCAGCAGCCCAAAATTGGACAGGTATAGCAATCAGCCCCAGCATTTT
15	.	TRBV6-5	TRBJ1-4	.	CASTWVGNGGEKLFF	TGTGCCAGCACCTGGGTCGGAAATGGAGGTGAAAAACTGTTTTTT
16	once	TRBV4-3	TRBJ2-3	.	CASSQDHGARTDTQYF	TGCGCCAGCAGCCAAGATCATGGAGCCCGGACAGATACGCAGTATTTT
15	few	TRBV19	TRBJ1-3	.	CASSILGQSGNTIYF	TGTGCCAGTAGTATCCTTGGGCAATCTGGAAACACCATATATTTT
14	few	TRBV6-6	TRBJ1-3	.	CASSLTTGGNTIYF	TGTGCCAGCAGCCTTACGACAGGCGGAAACACCATATATTTT
15	.	TRBV11-2	TRBJ1-2	.	CASSLRVGTLYGYTF	TGTGCCAGCAGCCTAAGGGTCGGGACACTTTATGGCTACACCTTC
13	.	TRBV2	TRBJ1-2	.	CASSEGHTYGYTF	TGTGCCAGCAGTGAGGGACATACCTATGGCTACACCTTC
13	.	TRBV12-3/TRBV12-4	TRBJ2-7	.	CASSFSEGAEQYF	TGTGCCAGCAGTTTTTCGGAGGGGGCCGAGCAGTACTTC
16	.	TRBV7-2	TRBJ2-3	TRBD1	CASSLSGGQGEDTQYF	TGTGCCAGCAGCTTATCTGGGGGACAGGGGGAAGATACGCAGTATTTT
15	.	TRBV6-4	TRBJ2-3	TRBD2	CASSDGTSGEDTQYF	TGTGCCAGCAGTGACGGGACTAGCGGGGAAGATACGCAGTATTTT
13	.	TRBV29-1	TRBJ1-1	.	CSVSTGRNTEAFF	TGCAGCGTCTCGACAGGTCGTAACACTGAAGCTTTCTTT
18	.	TRBV9	TRBJ1-1	.	CASSVVGGGSNLNTEAFF	TGTGCCAGCAGCGTAGTTGGGGGCGGAAGTAATTTGAACACTGAAGCTTTCTTT
14	.	TRBV15	TRBJ1-1	.	CATSREGGPTEAFF	TGTGCCACCAGCAGGGAGGGAGGGCCCACTGAAGCTTTCTTT
12	.	TRBV27	TRBJ1-2	TRBD1	CASSGGDYGYTF	TGTGCCAGTTCAGGGGGCGACTATGGCTACACCTTC
16	.	TRBV24-1	TRBJ2-1	TRBD2	CATSDGGLAVYNEQFF	TGTGCCACCAGTGATGGGGGACTAGCGGTTTACAATGAGCAGTTCTTC
11	.	TRBV28	TRBJ2-4	.	CASSTDTQEYF	TGTGCCAGCAGTACCGACACCCAGGAATACTTC
13	.	TRBV6-6	TRBJ1-2	TRBD1	CAGTQGGNYGYTF	TGTGCCGGAACACAGGGGGGAAACTATGGCTACACCTTC
10	.	TRBV20-1	TRBJ1-1	.	CSAIYTEAFF	TGCAGTGCTATCTACACTGAAGCTTTCTTT
13	.	TRBV27	TRBJ1-2	.	CASSLLGQLGYTF	TGTGCCAGCAGTCTACTAGGACAGCTAGGCTACACCTTC
12	.	TRBV28	TRBJ1-4	.	CASSYDGGKLFF	TGTGCCAGCAGCTACGACGGGGGAAAACTGTTTTTT
15	.	TRBV3-1/TRBV3-2	TRBJ1-1	.	CASSQEGGASGRAFF	TGTGCCAGCAGCCAAGAGGGGGGGGCCAGTGGTAGAGCTTTCTTT
16	.	TRBV19	TRBJ1-1	.	CASSMERRPLNTEAFF	TGTGCCAGTAGTATGGAGCGACGACCCCTGAACACTGAAGCTTTCTTT
12	.	TRBV5-1	TRBJ2-3	.	CASSADSLSQYF	TGCGCCAGCAGCGCGGACAGTCTGTCGCAGTATTTT
16	.	TRBV21-1	TRBJ2-7	.	CASSKVKRDRGHEQYF	TGTGCCAGCAGCAAAGTTAAAAGGGACAGGGGACACGAGCAGTACTTC
14	few	TRBV3-1/TRBV3-2	TRBJ1-2	TRBD1	CASSHHDRGNGYTF	TGTGCCAGCAGCCATCACGACAGGGGAAATGGCTACACCTTC
13	once	TRBV12-3/TRBV12-4	TRBJ1-6	.	CASRAVGGMPLHF	TGTGCCAGCCGGGCGGTAGGGGGAATGCCCCTCCACTTT
14	.	TRBV30	TRBJ1-1	TRBD1	CWTGTGGSGTEAFF	TGCTGGACCGGGACAGGTGGGTCGGGCACTGAAGCTTTCTTT
15	.	TRBV9	TRBJ1-5	TRBD1	CASSATGAVNQPQHF	TGTGCCAGCAGCGCGACAGGGGCGGTCAATCAGCCCCAGCATTTT
17	.	TRBV4-3	TRBJ2-1	.	CASSPTPDRGSYNEQFF	TGCGCCAGCAGCCCAACCCCAGATAGAGGCTCCTACAATGAGCAGTTCTTC
11	.	TRBV29-1	TRBJ1-1	.	CSVVVGVEAFF	TGCAGCGTTGTCGTAGGGGTAGAAGCTTTCTTT
13	.	TRBV21-1	TRBJ1-3	.	CAGRGLPGNTIYF	TGTGCCGGGCGGGGTCTGCCTGGAAACACCATATATTTT
14	.	TRBV7-2	TRBJ1-1	.	CASSLIPGNTEAFF	TGTGCCAGCAGCTTAATACCCGGTAACACTGAAGCTTTCTTT
15	.	TRBV7-2	TRBJ1-6	TRBD1	CASSNYRQGGSPLHF	TGTGCCAGCAGCAATTATAGACAGGGAGGTTCACCCCTCCACTTT
17	.	TRBV24-1	TRBJ2-2	TRBD1	CATSDSPGQVTTGELFF	TGTGCCACCAGTGACTCACCGGGACAGGTGACCACCGGGGAGCTGTTTTTT
13	.	TRBV29-1	TRBJ1-1	.	CSYDGGDNTEAFF	TGCAGCTACGACGGGGGAGATAACACTGAAGCTTTCTTT